The 5 T cell receptor beta chains listed next were all sequenced from one sample in a study of cytomegalovirus exposure and HLA in healthy donors. 60 Vbeta and 13 Jbeta primers were used in PCR. TCRdb's table, derived via immunoSEQ multiplex PCR, lists solely in-frame clones and lacks some. This table holds about 150,000 clones, roughly four fifths found once. Material: PBMCs. Receptors originate from a man aged 18 to 30 in good health and CMV-seronegative.

The chain employs TRBV4-1 and TRBJ2-7; 14 bases match TRBD2. Germline V gene data show CDR1 as MGHRA and CDR2 as YSYEKL. The CDR3 is 15 amino acids. The V segment lost 5 bases and the J segment 4 bases; nucleotides outside the gene matches: 4. Here the CDR3 reads CASSLGTSGRYEQYF. In DNA form, the CDR3 reads TGCGCCAGCAGCTTGGGGACTAGCGGGAGATACGAGCAGTACTTC.

The J gene is TRBJ2-1, the V gene TRBV4-3; 7 positions match TRBD1. Germline loops: CDR1 LGHNA, CDR2 YSLEER. V lost 2 bases, J lost 1 base, and 5 bases stayed unmatched. The CDR3 is 16 amino acids. DNA for the CDR3: TGCGCCAGCAGCCAAAAAGGACAGGTATCCTACAATGAGCAGTTCTTC. Translation gives CASSQKGQVSYNEQFF.

V is TRBV2 and J is TRBJ2-1; the D gene is possibly TRBD1 (6 bases). From germline, CDR1 is SNHLY and CDR2 FYNNEI. The CDR3 loop spans 15 amino acids. The CDR3 DNA reads as TGTGTGGGGGCGAGGTTTGCCTCCTCCTACAATGAGCAGTTCTTC. As protein: CVGARFASSYNEQFF.

The gene calls are TRBV19 and TRBJ2-5; D is unclear. This CDR3 has 10 amino acids. V was pared by 8 bases and J by 7 bases, with 8 bases between. Looked up from germline, CDR1 is LNHDA and CDR2 is SQIVND (reference sequence). CDR3 in amino acids: CASGSGTQYF. The CDR3 region has the DNA TGTGCCAGTGGGTCAGGGACCCAGTACTTC. The entire variable domain, with the rest obtained from reference TRBV19 and TRBJ2-5, is as follows: DGGITQSPKYLFRKEGQNVTLSCEQNLNHDAMYWYRQDPGQGLRLIYYSQIVNDFQKGDIAEGYSVSREKKESFPLTVTSAQKNPTAFYLCASGSGTQYFGPGTRLLVL.

V usage is TRBV6-5 and J usage is TRBJ2-1; the match to TRBD2 covers 8 bases. CDR3 length: 14 residues. Germline trimming cut 4 bases from V and 6 bases from J; bases unmatched to any gene: 5. The V gene's germline CDR1 is MNHEY and CDR2 SVGAGI. In DNA form, the CDR3 reads TGTGCCAGCAGTTCCGGGACTAGTCCCAATGAGCAGTTCTTC. Translation gives CASSSGTSPNEQFF.